The 5 T cell receptor beta chains given below trace back to one sample, sequenced in a study of early T cells in non-severe SARS-CoV-2 infection. TCRdb used MiXCR to reprocess the 5' RACE reads, holding one entry per CDR3 protein. The table has around 27,000 distinct CDR3 sequences, just under 3% seen once. Sequencing input: whole blood. The source of these receptors is an adult who was a healthcare worker with PCR-confirmed SARS-CoV-2 infection or an uninfected control (not recorded which).

Comment on this clonotype: At one end the junction does not follow the germline gene, possibly because of a read error. The chain recombines TRBV6-9 with TRBJ2-1; no reliable D call. This CDR3 spans 16 amino acids. Per the germline V gene, CDR1 is MNHGY and CDR2 is SVAAGI. The CDR3 is CPSRSNSAVPYNEQFF. DNA for the CDR3: TGTCCCAGCCGATCAAACTCAGCCGTCCCCTACAATGAGCAGTTCTTC.

The table lists this clonotype with many counts. V and J are TRBV12-3 or TRBV12-4 and TRBJ2-2, with 7 nucleotides matching TRBD1. CDR3 length: 16 amino acids. The V gene end was trimmed by 6 bases and the J gene end by 0 bases; junction bases not matched to a gene: 7. DNA for the CDR3: TGTGCCAGCAGACCTTTAGGGACAGCGAACACCGGGGAGCTGTTTTTT. Its translation is CASRPLGTANTGELFF.

This clonotype was seen many times. The chain links TRBV6-1 to TRBJ2-7; no reliable D call. The CDR3 length is 11 residues. Trimming left V 4 bases short and J 7 bases short, with 8 bases between. Germline V CDR1 and CDR2: MNHNS, SASEGT. The CDR3 spells CASSALWEQYV. CDR3 DNA: TGTGCCAGCAGTGCCCTATGGGAGCAGTACGTC.

Many counts were recorded for this clonotype. The chain joins TRBV29-1 to TRBJ2-5; 11 positions match TRBD2. The J segment lost 5 bases and the V segment lost 6 bases, leaving 5 bases of the junction unmatched. This CDR3 is 13 amino acids long. Looked up from germline, CDR1 is SQVTM and CDR2 is ANQGSEA. In nucleotides, the CDR3 is TGCAGCGTCGGATTAGCGGGGGGGGAGACCCAGTACTTC. Translated, it gives CSVGLAGGETQYF.

The chain has TRBV5-5 and TRBJ2-3; 8 bases line up with TRBD2. Per germline, CDR1 SGHKS and CDR2 YYEKEE (reference sequence). Trimming cost V 4 bases and J 2 bases; bases outside gene matches: 12. This CDR3 spans 17 amino acids. Here the CDR3 DNA reads TGTGCCAGCAGCCGGGCCAGCGCAGCGGGGGCCACAGATACGCAGTATTTT. The encoded protein is CASSRASAAGATDTQYF.